This T cell receptor beta chain was sequenced in a study of T cells in Graves' hyperthyroidism and ophthalmopathy. This clonotype was picked up many times. Using RNA transcripts as the source, TCR beta CDR3 regions were amplified. First-round RT-PCR of the TCR CDR3 relied on the HTBI primer set. One entry per CDR3 protein, called by TCRdb with MiXCR from the multiplex PCR reads. The table has 300,000 to 500,000 distinct CDR3 sequences, roughly 13% seen once. Researchers barred patients who had uncontrolled infection, other autoimmune disease, pregnancy or lactation. Material for sequencing was blood. This receptor was identified in a man aged 50-60 years with Graves' ophthalmopathy.

CDR3 nucleotide sequence: TGTGCCAGCAGTGATGTTGGGGGCGCTGAAGCTTTCTTT. Amino acids: CASSDVGGAEAFF. The gene calls are TRBV2 and TRBJ1-1; D might be TRBD1 (6 bases). The V gene lost 3 bases and the J gene lost 6 bases, with 11 bases spanning the gap. This CDR3 region has 13 residues. The V gene's germline CDR1 is SNHLY and CDR2 FYNNEI.